This T cell receptor (beta chain) was sequenced during a study of cytomegalovirus exposure and HLA in healthy donors. Study summary: Most genotyped donors, around 86% of about 430, had Caucasian-associated genetic ancestry.

General study points: Cytomegalovirus-associated TCR beta chains were listed, numbering 150 to 200. Using a false discovery rate of 0.05, a later analysis showed that 15,000 to 20,000 TCR beta sequences were associated with HLA alleles. In presence/absence analyses, roughly uniform sequencing depth across donors was assumed.

Both 60 Vbeta primers and 13 Jbeta primers went into the PCR. Libraries were prepared by immunoSEQ multiplex PCR; TCRdb keeps only in-frame clonotypes and omits some of them. The table lists tens of thousands of clones, around four fifths of them singletons. About this clone itself: The antigen is undetermined.

Germline CDR1 KGHSH, CDR2 LQKENI. This CDR3 contains 18 residues. V was clipped by 3 bases and J by 0 bases; unmatched bases: 12. This sequence joins TRBV18 and TRBJ2-7; TRBD1 matches 9 bases. This sequence originates from a woman aged 40 to 50 in good health and CMV-seronegative. The sample taken for sequencing was PBMCs. The CDR3 region is CASSPRRPGTGTSYEQYF. The CDR3 nucleotides are TGTGCCAGCTCACCTCGACGCCCTGGGACAGGGACCTCCTACGAGCAGTACTTC.